This TCR beta chain emerged from a study of cytotoxic CD8 clonotypes in ibrutinib-treated CLL. Generated by immunoSEQ multiplex PCR, the TCRdb table keeps only in-frame clones and is missing some. The data show approximately 200,000 clones, about 72% seen once. The germline gives CDR1 SQVTM, CDR2 ANQGSEA. Trimming pared 5 bases from V and 4 bases from J, leaving 8 bases between. CDR3 size: 11 residues. The chain uses TRBV29-1 and TRBJ1-2; D gene uncertain. The TCR originated in a human donor with chronic lymphocytic leukemia. The input for sequencing was PBMCs, taken after 24 months of ibrutinib treatment. The CDR3 here is CSVLRGYGYTF. The CDR3 bases are TGCAGCGTTCTGCGGGGCTATGGCTACACCTTC.